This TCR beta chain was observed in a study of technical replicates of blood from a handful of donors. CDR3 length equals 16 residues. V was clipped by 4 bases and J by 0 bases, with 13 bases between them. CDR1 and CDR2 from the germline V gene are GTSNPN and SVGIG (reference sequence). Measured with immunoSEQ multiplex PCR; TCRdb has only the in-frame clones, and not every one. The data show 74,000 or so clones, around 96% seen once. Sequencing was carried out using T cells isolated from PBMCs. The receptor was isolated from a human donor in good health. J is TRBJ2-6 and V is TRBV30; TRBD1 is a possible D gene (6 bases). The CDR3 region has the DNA TGTGCCTGGAAGGACAGCCGCGACTCTGGGGCCAACGTCCTGACTTTC. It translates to CAWKDSRDSGANVLTF.